This entry lists 15 T cell receptor beta chains sequenced from one sample in a study of post-analysis software for immune sequencing data. Sequencing libraries made from TCR beta cDNA carried unique molecular identifiers. TCRdb used MiXCR to reprocess the PCR reads, holding one entry per CDR3 protein. The sample has about 430,000 distinct CDR3 sequences, 30% to 40% seen once; the top ten hold less than 8%. No cognate antigen is known for these TCRs. Study conclusions and caveats: TRBV segments more frequent in patients than in controls numbered roughly 5 and included TRBV5-6, TRBV5-1 and TRBV20-1.

Material: blood. All receptors come from a girl aged 2-10 years with multiple sclerosis.

The chain recombines TRBV3-1 with TRBJ2-7; 10 bases fit TRBD1. The J call may not be correct, given that the DNA end is closer to TRBJ2-5. Germline V gene data show CDR1 as LGHDT and CDR2 as YNNKEL (reference sequence). The CDR3 contains 14 residues. CDR3 bases: TGTGCCAGCAGTCTGACAGGGGGCGAAAAGACCCAGTACTTC. Translating it yields CASSLTGGEKTQYF.

The rearrangement uses TRBV7-3 and TRBJ2-1; 7 positions match TRBD2. The J segment lost 1 base and the V segment lost 5 bases, leaving 8 bases of the junction unmatched. There are 16 residues in the CDR3. Germline assignment: CDR1 SGHTA and CDR2 FQGTGA. CDR3: CASSRGEGRSYNEQFF. DNA of the CDR3: TGTGCCAGCAGCCGAGGGGAGGGCAGGTCCTACAATGAGCAGTTCTTC.

The chain carries TRBV7-9 and TRBJ2-3; 11 bases map to TRBD1. V shed 4 bases and J 3 bases; nucleotides not matched to a gene: 9. CDR3 length equals 17 residues. Germline V gene data show CDR1 as SEHNR and CDR2 as FQNEAQ (reference sequence). The CDR3: CASSSSTGTGGTDTQYF. The CDR3, as DNA: TGTGCCAGCAGCTCAAGTACCGGGACAGGGGGAACAGATACGCAGTATTTT. Full variable domain (rest looked up from reference TRBV7-9 and TRBJ2-3): DTGVSQNPRHKITKRGQNVTFRCDPISEHNRLYWYRQTLGQGPEFLTYFQNEAQLEKSRLLSDRFSAERPKGSFSTLEIQRTEQGDSAMYLCASSSSTGTGGTDTQYFGPGTRLTVL.

Points on this clonotype: One end of the junction is discordant with germline, which a read error may explain. The gene calls are TRBV28 and TRBJ2-5; 11 bases map to TRBD2. This CDR3 has 15 residues. The germline CDR1 and CDR2 sequences are MDHEN and SYDVKM. The CDR3 sequence is CASSWTSGYQETQYF. DNA of the CDR3: TGTGCCAGCAGTTGGACTAGCGGGTACCAAGAAACCCAGTACTTC.

This rearrangement joins TRBV29-1 to TRBJ2-7, with 7 nucleotides matching TRBD1. The length of the CDR3 is 11 residues. The V gene end was trimmed by 8 bases and the J gene end by 3 bases; junction bases not matched to a gene: 4. The germline V gene encodes CDR1 SQVTM and CDR2 ANQGSEA. CDR3 coding DNA: TGCAGCCGCACAGGGGACTACGAGCAGTACTTC. It is translated as CSRTGDYEQYF.

The rearrangement uses TRBV12-3 or TRBV12-4 and TRBJ2-3; 8 bases map to TRBD2. V lost 7 bases and J lost 7; bases outside the gene matches: 13. CDR3 size: 15 residues. CDR3 sequence (DNA): TGTGCCAGCACTCAAGCGGGAGTGGGCAGGTATACGCAGTATTTT. It codes for CASTQAGVGRYTQYF.

This clonotype showed up just a few times. This chain links TRBV24-1 with TRBJ2-1; D is perhaps TRBD1 (6 bases). The germline V gene encodes CDR1 KGHDR and CDR2 SFDVKD. The CDR3 runs 13 residues. Trimming removed 2 bases at V and 6 bases at J, with 7 bases between. The CDR3 loop reads CATSDSQGNEQFF. For the CDR3, the DNA is TGTGCCACCAGTGATTCACAGGGCAATGAGCAGTTCTTC.

This chain connects TRBV29-1 to TRBJ1-2; D unresolved. This CDR3 spans 13 amino acids. The V end was cut by 2 bases, the J end by 0 bases, with 7 bases between. CDR1 SQVTM and CDR2 ANQGSEA come from the germline V gene. CDR3 in DNA: TGCAGCGTTGAACTTCGGTCTAACTATGGCTACACCTTC. Its translation: CSVELRSNYGYTF. Together with reference TRBV29-1 and TRBJ1-2, the CDR3 gives the full variable domain: SAVISQKPSRDICQRGTSLTIQCQVDSQVTMMFWYRQQPGQSLTLIATANQGSEATYESGFVIDKFPISRPNLTFSTLTVSNMSPEDSSIYLCSVELRSNYGYTFGSGTRLTVV.

This chain connects TRBV5-5 to TRBJ1-6; 7 bases map to TRBD1. CDR3 length: 14 amino acids. V was pared by 3 bases and J by 6 bases, with 3 bases of the junction left unmatched. The germline V gene has CDR1 SGHKS and CDR2 YYEKEE (reference sequence). CDR3 protein: CASSYSGGNSPLHF. In DNA, the CDR3 is TGTGCCAGCAGCTATTCAGGGGGTAATTCACCCCTCCACTTT.

The gene calls are TRBV5-1 and TRBJ2-3; tentatively, D is TRBD1 (5 bases). Germline CDR1 SGHRS, CDR2 YFSETQ. The V and J ends lost 0 bases and 1 base respectively, with 9 bases between them. The CDR3 has 15 residues. The CDR3 region has the DNA TGCGCCAGCAGCTTGGTTGCACAGGGCACAGATACGCAGTATTTT. Residues: CASSLVAQGTDTQYF.

The rearrangement links TRBV7-2 to TRBJ2-3; 7 bases align to TRBD1. The germline V gene encodes CDR1 SGHTA and CDR2 FQGNSA. This CDR3 region has 14 residues. V shed 3 bases and J 5 bases; nucleotides not matched to a gene: 5. CDR3 DNA: TGTGCCAGCAGCTTTTGGACAGGATTAGATACGCAGTATTTT. It codes for CASSFWTGLDTQYF.

This clonotype was detected only a few times. V and J are TRBV7-2 and TRBJ2-4; D gene uncertain. V gave up 1 base and J gave up 6 bases, with 7 bases separating them. Germline V gene data show CDR1 as SGHTA and CDR2 as FQGNSA. The CDR3 runs to 13 residues. DNA for the CDR3: TGTGCCAGCAGCTTAGGGGCAGCAAACATTCAGTACTTC. Translating it yields CASSLGAANIQYF.

The rearrangement joins TRBV6-2 or TRBV6-3 to TRBJ1-6; no definite D call. Germline V lookup: CDR1 MNHEY, CDR2 SVGEGT. The CDR3 extends over 14 amino acids. V dropped 4 bases and J dropped 2 bases, with 6 bases sitting between them. CDR3 sequence (DNA): TGTGCCAGCAGTTGGAGTCCCTATAATTCACCCCTCCACTTT. Amino acid sequence: CASSWSPYNSPLHF.

The chain combines TRBV12-3 or TRBV12-4 with TRBJ1-6; 10 nucleotides align to TRBD1. V shed 4 bases, J shed 14 bases, and the junction held 8 bases outside the gene matches. The CDR3 runs 14 residues. CDR3 residues: CASSSRRTGGSLHF. CDR3 nucleotide sequence: TGTGCCAGCAGTTCCCGAAGGACAGGGGGTTCCCTCCACTTT.

This chain joins TRBV29-1 and TRBJ2-7, with TRBD1 matching 10 bases. CDR1 and CDR2 (germline): SQVTM, ANQGSEA. V trimming: 6 bases; J trimming: 3 bases; junction bases outside the gene matches: 8. The CDR3 is 14 amino acids. CDR3 sequence reads: CSVIIRDRGYEQYF. The CDR3 DNA sequence: TGCAGCGTCATAATCCGGGACAGGGGCTACGAGCAGTACTTC.